This record covers a single TCR beta chain. The data were obtained in a study of TIL therapy for anti-PD-1-resistant metastatic lung cancer. Time point denoted: pre-treatment sample, taken before nivolumab and TIL therapy. Tumor tissue came from excised metastases, mostly pleural nodules or supraclavicular lymph nodes. Patients then received nivolumab; progressors got lymphodepletion, TIL and IL-2. V was cut by 6 bases and J by 2 bases, with 7 bases left in between. This CDR3 is built from 12 residues. Per germline, CDR1 SNHLY and CDR2 FYNNEI. The libraries were made with immunoSEQ v3. Sequencing was performed with immunoSEQ multiplex PCR; in TCRdb, only in-frame clones are kept and a portion is missing. The data show some 10,000 clones, over 60% seen once.

J is TRBJ1-1 and V is TRBV2; a possible D gene is TRBD1 (5 bases). This TCR derives from a person between 25 and 80 years old with non-small cell lung cancer. The material was tumor tissue, obtained at baseline. The CDR3 is CASRRTNTEAFF. The CDR3 DNA is TGTGCCAGCAGACGGACAAACACTGAAGCTTTCTTT. Full variable domain (outside the CDR3, taken from reference TRBV2 and TRBJ1-1): EPEVTQTPSHQVTQMGQEVILRCVPISNHLYFYWYRQILGQKVEFLVSFYNNEISEKSEIFDDQFSVERPDGSNFTLKIRSTKLEDSAMYFCASRRTNTEAFFGQGTRLTVV.